A selection of T cell receptor beta chains follows, all from one sample in a study of Ad26.COV2.S vaccination and SARS-CoV-2 variants. Assay: immunoSEQ multiplex PCR; the TCRdb copy retains only in-frame clones and omits some. Of hundreds of thousands of clones listed, 80% to 90% are singletons. The starting material was peripheral blood, obtained in a trial of Ad26.COV2.S vaccine versus placebo. The receptor source for this set is a person aged 18-65 years who received the Ad26.COV2.S COVID-19 vaccine or a placebo. Both conserved end residues are part of each CDR3. A D gene is named only where the DNA matches it firmly. Only part of the rows carry a size: once, few, many, or a class if the clone is expanded.

v_call,j_call,cdr3_length,clone_size,d_call,cdr3_aa,cdr3_nt
TRBV19,TRBJ1-6,15,.,.,CASSIGAGSHSPLHF,TGTGCCAGTAGTATAGGGGCAGGGAGCCACTCACCCCTCCACTTT
TRBV4-1,TRBJ1-3,16,few,.,CASSHHAGDSGNTIYF,TGCGCCAGCAGCCATCACGCAGGGGACTCTGGAAACACCATATATTTT
TRBV27,TRBJ1-5,14,.,TRBD1,CASSLSSGGQPQHF,TGTGCCAGCAGTTTATCTTCAGGGGGTCAGCCCCAGCATTTT
TRBV18,TRBJ1-1,16,.,.,CASSPPGIDMNTEAFF,TGTGCCAGCTCACCACCGGGCATCGACATGAACACTGAAGCTTTCTTT
TRBV11-2,TRBJ1-4,15,.,.,CASSLMLRDNEKLFF,TGTGCCAGCAGCTTAATGCTCAGGGACAATGAAAAACTGTTTTTT
TRBV9,TRBJ1-1,15,once,.,CASSPRGGMNTEAFF,TGTGCCAGCAGTCCTAGAGGGGGAATGAACACTGAAGCTTTCTTT
TRBV2,TRBJ1-1,13,.,.,CASSENRDGEAFF,TGTGCCAGCAGTGAAAACCGGGACGGTGAAGCTTTCTTT
TRBV7-9,TRBJ2-2,13,.,.,CASSVTPDGELFF,TGTGCCAGCAGCGTGACCCCAGACGGGGAGCTGTTTTTT
TRBV7-6,TRBJ2-5,17,.,.,CASSLRLWGTGQETQYF,TGTGCCAGCAGCTTAAGACTTTGGGGAACAGGGCAAGAGACCCAGTACTTC
TRBV3-1/TRBV3-2,TRBJ1-2,15,.,.,CASSQDTLGAGGYTF,TGTGCCAGCAGCCAAGACACCCTTGGGGCAGGTGGCTACACCTTC
TRBV3-1/TRBV3-2,TRBJ2-3,17,.,TRBD1,CASSQKGTGGSTDTQYF,TGTGCCAGCAGCCAGAAGGGGACAGGGGGTAGCACAGATACGCAGTATTTT
TRBV6-5,TRBJ1-2,15,.,.,CASSSITGLDYGYTF,TGTGCCAGCAGTTCGATTACAGGGTTGGACTATGGCTACACCTTC
TRBV6-4,TRBJ2-1,13,.,TRBD1,CASSPGQSREQFF,TGTGCCAGCTCCCCGGGACAGTCTAGAGAGCAGTTCTTC
TRBV4-1,TRBJ1-1,15,.,TRBD1,CASSQGTGGDTEAFF,TGCGCCAGCAGCCAGGGGACAGGGGGGGACACTGAAGCTTTCTTT
TRBV5-1,TRBJ2-2,15,.,TRBD1,CASSLGTGGTGELFF,TGCGCCAGCAGCTTGGGGACAGGGGGCACCGGGGAGCTGTTTTTT
TRBV24-1,TRBJ2-2,13,.,.,CATSSINTGELFF,TGTGCCACCAGTTCGATCAACACCGGGGAGCTGTTTTTT
TRBV5-4,TRBJ2-7,14,.,.,CASSLDQGTYEQYF,TGTGCCAGCAGCTTGGATCAGGGGACCTACGAGCAGTACTTC
TRBV3-1/TRBV3-2,TRBJ2-5,16,.,.,CASSHIRLEEQGTQYF,TGTGCCAGCAGCCATATAAGACTCGAGGAGCAAGGGACCCAGTACTTC
TRBV27,TRBJ2-3,18,.,.,CASSLVRIDYPNTDTQYF,TGTGCCAGCAGTTTGGTGCGAATCGACTACCCGAACACAGATACGCAGTATTTT
TRBV5-1,TRBJ2-2,16,.,TRBD1,CASSLAAGGNTGELFF,TGCGCCAGCAGCTTGGCGGCAGGGGGCAACACCGGGGAGCTGTTTTTT
TRBV25-1,TRBJ1-2,15,.,.,CASSEPRAANYGYTF,TGTGCCAGCAGTGAGCCAAGGGCAGCTAACTATGGCTACACCTTC
TRBV18,TRBJ2-1,16,.,.,CASSRRQRTAHNEQFF,TGTGCCAGCTCACGTAGACAAAGGACAGCCCACAATGAGCAGTTCTTC
TRBV30,TRBJ1-4,13,.,TRBD1,CAWGQGSNEKLFF,TGTGCCTGGGGACAGGGATCTAATGAAAAACTGTTTTTT
TRBV6-5,TRBJ2-1,14,.,.,CASRPSGSYNEQFF,TGTGCCAGCCGGCCCAGCGGTTCCTACAATGAGCAGTTCTTC
TRBV18,TRBJ2-7,12,.,.,CASSPGNYEQYF,TGTGCCAGCTCACCAGGAAACTACGAGCAGTACTTC
TRBV13,TRBJ2-3,15,.,.,CASSRGTGYTDTQYF,TGTGCCAGCAGCCGTGGGACTGGATACACAGATACGCAGTATTTT
TRBV3-1/TRBV3-2,TRBJ1-5,15,few,.,CASSQAGGDNQPQHF,TGTGCCAGCAGCCAAGCAGGAGGGGACAATCAGCCCCAGCATTTT
TRBV19,TRBJ2-3,14,.,TRBD2,CASSLAGFMDTQYF,TGTGCCAGTAGTCTAGCGGGGTTTATGGATACGCAGTATTTT